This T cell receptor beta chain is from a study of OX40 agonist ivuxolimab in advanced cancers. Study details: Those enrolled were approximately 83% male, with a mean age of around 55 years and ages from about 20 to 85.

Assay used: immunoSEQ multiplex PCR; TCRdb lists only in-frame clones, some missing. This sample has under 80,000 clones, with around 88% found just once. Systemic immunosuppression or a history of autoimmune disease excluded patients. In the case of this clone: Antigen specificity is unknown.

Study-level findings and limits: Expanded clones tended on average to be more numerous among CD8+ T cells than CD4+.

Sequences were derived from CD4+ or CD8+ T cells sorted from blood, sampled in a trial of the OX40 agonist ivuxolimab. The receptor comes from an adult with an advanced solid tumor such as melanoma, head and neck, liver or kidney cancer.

DNA for the CDR3: TGTGCCAGCGGTCAGGGACAGGGCGGCGAGCAGTACTTC. Residues: CASGQGQGGEQYF. V usage is TRBV7-2 and J usage is TRBJ2-7; 9 bases line up with TRBD1. With V trimmed by 8 bases and J by 6 bases, 8 bases remained unmatched. The CDR3 is 13 amino acids. Per germline, CDR1 SGHTA and CDR2 FQGNSA.